This T cell receptor beta chain was captured in a study of identical twins. Overall study results and limits: Partial confounding of zero-insertion analyses by invariant MAIT and iNKT cells was possible. Out-of-frame alpha sequences common to twins exhibited a surplus of low generation probability. The more abundant beta clonotypes in cord blood had fewer insertions, and memory repertoires did not show this.

TCRdb itself ran the 5' RACE reads through MiXCR, one entry per CDR3 protein. The table has about 890,000 distinct CDR3 sequences, 10% to 15% seen once; the top ten hold around 1.6%. This clonotype has just a few counts. Its antigen is not identified. The CDR3 is 16 residues long. The germline V gene encodes CDR1 SGHVS and CDR2 FNYEAQ. The V end lost 1 base, the J end lost 1 base, and 13 bases lay between the germline ends. This sample was also put to use in a study of yellow fever vaccine responses in identical twins.

The sequencing input was PBMCs. The rearrangement uses TRBV7-6 and TRBJ1-2; no clear D gene. This clonotype was sampled from a woman younger than 35 in good health. This chain's CDR3 is CASSLDWSRNNYGYTF. Here the CDR3 DNA reads TGTGCCAGCAGCTTAGATTGGAGCCGGAATAACTATGGCTACACCTTC.